The 18 T cell receptor beta chains in this list originate from one sample, sequenced in a study of cytomegalovirus exposure and HLA in healthy donors. In the PCR, 60 Vbeta and 13 Jbeta primers were used. Clones were sequenced by immunoSEQ multiplex PCR, and TCRdb holds only the in-frame ones, with some missing. This sample carries some 96,000 clones, approximately 64% of them seen once, and the ten largest clones take roughly 3.2%. Sequenced: PBMCs. These receptors were collected from a man aged 55 to 70 in good health and CMV-seronegative.

The genes are TRBV5-6 and TRBJ2-7; perhaps TRBD1 as D (6 bases). Trimming pared 1 base from V and 4 bases from J, leaving 9 bases between. Per germline, CDR1 SGHDT and CDR2 YYEEEE. This CDR3 is 13 amino acids long. The CDR3 loop reads CASSLTGLYEQYF. As DNA, the CDR3 is TGTGCCAGCAGCTTGACAGGGCTGTACGAGCAGTACTTC.

This clone occurred a few times. The J gene is TRBJ2-5, the V gene TRBV19, with TRBD1 identical over 9 bases. CDR1 LNHDA and CDR2 SQIVND come from the germline V gene (reference sequence). This CDR3 has 18 residues. The trim removed 3 bases at V and 4 bases at J, leaving 15 bases unmatched. The CDR3 nucleotides read TGTGCCAGTAGTATCTTTTCCGGGACAGGGTGGGTCGGAGAGACCCAGTACTTC. Translating it yields CASSIFSGTGWVGETQYF.

This clone occurred a few times. This chain uses TRBV5-4 with TRBJ2-2; TRBD1 might be the D (5 bases). V was cut by 4 bases and J by 1 base, with 8 bases left in between. The CDR3 extends over 14 amino acids. Looked up from germline, CDR1 is SGHNT and CDR2 is YYREEE (reference sequence). CDR3 in DNA: TGTGCCAGCAGCGCTACAGGGAACACCGGGGAGCTGTTTTTT. Protein sequence: CASSATGNTGELFF.

The chain combines TRBV9 with TRBJ2-7; 7 positions match TRBD1. This CDR3 region has 13 residues. CDR1 is SGDLS and CDR2 is YYNGEE in the germline V gene. With V trimmed by 10 bases and J by 0 bases, 7 bases remained unmatched. CDR3 amino acids: CAFRGQTSYEQYF. The CDR3, as DNA: TGTGCCTTCCGGGGACAGACCTCCTACGAGCAGTACTTC.

This chain connects TRBV7-3 to TRBJ2-2, with 10 nucleotides matching TRBD2. Germline trimming cut 4 bases from V and 4 bases from J; bases unmatched to any gene: 6. CDR1 SGHTA and CDR2 FQGTGA come from the germline V gene. The CDR3 runs to 16 residues. The CDR3 is CASSSKREGPTGELFF. The CDR3, as DNA: TGTGCCAGCAGCTCTAAGCGGGAGGGCCCCACCGGGGAGCTGTTTTTT.

V and J are TRBV11-3 and TRBJ2-2; D gene ambiguous. CDR3 length: 13 amino acids. The V end was cut by 1 base, the J end by 7 bases, with 7 bases between. Germline V gene sequence: CDR1 SGHNT, CDR2 YENEEA. The CDR3 region is CASSLAERGELFF. The CDR3 DNA sequence: TGTGCCAGCAGCTTAGCAGAGCGCGGGGAGCTGTTTTTT.

The chain has TRBV5-1 and TRBJ2-7, with D possibly TRBD2 on 5 matching bases. The CDR3 extends over 14 amino acids. In germline, CDR1 is SGHRS, CDR2 YFSETQ. V shed 0 bases and J shed 0 bases, with 7 bases lying between them. The CDR3 DNA reads TGCGCCAGCAGCTTGGCCGGGGACTCCTACGAGCAGTACTTC. This sequence encodes CASSLAGDSYEQYF.

This clone has a handful of counts. Its ends do not fully match the called genes, so a read error is possible. The chain uses TRBV7-7 and TRBJ2-3; unclear D gene. This CDR3 is 14 amino acids long. The germline V gene has CDR1 SSHAT and CDR2 FNYEAQ (reference sequence). CDR3 protein: CASSLNTRVDTQYF. The CDR3 nucleotides read TGTGCTAGCAGCTTGAACACCCGGGTGGATACGCAGTATTTT.

This chain connects TRBV2 to TRBJ1-4; no definite D call. This CDR3 contains 15 residues. Germline lookup yields CDR1 SNHLY and CDR2 FYNNEI. V lost 3 bases and J lost 0, with 8 bases in between. DNA for the CDR3: TGTGCCAGCAGTGATACAGCCGCAACTAATGAAAAACTGTTTTTT. This sequence encodes CASSDTAATNEKLFF.

A few counts support this clone. V gene TRBV5-4 combines with J gene TRBJ2-2, with 7 bases matching TRBD1. With 8 bases clipped from V and 1 base from J, the junction kept 8 bases outside the gene matches. Germline CDR1 SGHNT, CDR2 YYREEE (reference sequence). This CDR3 is built from 15 residues. This chain's CDR3 is CASQTSGGNTGELFF. The CDR3 region has the DNA TGTGCCAGTCAAACTTCAGGGGGGAACACCGGGGAGCTGTTTTTT.

Only one count was recorded for this clone. This chain uses TRBV6-5 with TRBJ1-6; 7 positions match TRBD1. CDR3 length: 15 amino acids. The junction had 5 bases not matched to a gene; V was cut back by 5 bases and J by 4 bases. Germline V gene lookup returns CDR1 MNHEY and CDR2 SVGAGI. The CDR3 is CASSTDRAYNSPLHF. The CDR3 DNA reads as TGTGCCAGCAGTACCGACAGGGCGTATAATTCACCCCTCCACTTT.

The CDR3, as DNA: TGTGCCAGCAGCCAAGGTGGTGGGCTAGCGAACGACAATGAGCAGTTCTTC. As protein: CASSQGGGLANDNEQFF. The V and J genes are TRBV4-2 and TRBJ2-1; D perhaps matches TRBD2 (6 bases). This CDR3 is built from 17 residues. CDR1 and CDR2 from the germline V gene are LGHNA and YNFKEQ. Trimming stripped 1 base from V and 5 bases from J, with 18 bases between.

This chain uses TRBV5-4 with TRBJ1-2; a possible D gene is TRBD1 (6 bases). Looked up from germline, CDR1 is SGHNT and CDR2 is YYREEE (reference sequence). CDR3 size: 15 residues. Trimming stripped 0 bases from V and 1 base from J, with 10 bases between. CDR3 loop: CASSLGQGNNYGYTF. The DNA of the CDR3 is TGTGCCAGCAGCTTGGGTCAGGGGAATAACTATGGCTACACCTTC.

The chain links TRBV19 to TRBJ1-5; 8 positions agree with TRBD1. The germline CDR1 and CDR2 sequences are LNHDA and SQIVND (reference sequence). CDR3 length equals 14 residues. The ends lost 7 bases at V and 2 bases at J; junction bases unmatched: 4. Here the CDR3 reads CASNGQGGNQPQHF. The CDR3 DNA is TGTGCCAGTAATGGACAGGGAGGCAATCAGCCCCAGCATTTT. The variable domain in full, with the rest retrieved from reference TRBV19 and TRBJ1-5, is DGGITQSPKYLFRKEGQNVTLSCEQNLNHDAMYWYRQDPGQGLRLIYYSQIVNDFQKGDIAEGYSVSREKKESFPLTVTSAQKNPTAFYLCASNGQGGNQPQHFGDGTRLSIL.

CDR3 amino acids: CASTQGYEQYF. In nucleotides, the CDR3 is TGTGCCAGCACTCAGGGGTACGAGCAGTACTTC. The chain employs TRBV28 and TRBJ2-7; the D gene is possibly TRBD1 (6 bases). Per germline, CDR1 MDHEN and CDR2 SYDVKM. The CDR3 loop spans 11 amino acids. V lost 7 bases to trimming and J lost 4 bases, with 8 bases between them.

This chain uses TRBV6-1 with TRBJ2-5; D may be TRBD2 (7 bases). The DNA end lines up better with TRBJ2-7; the J call may be wrong. The CDR3 length is 14 residues. CDR1 is MNHNS, CDR2 SASEGT, per germline. Written as DNA, the CDR3 is TGTGCCAGCAGTCCGGGGGGCCGTTACTCCGAGCAGTACTTC. Its translation: CASSPGGRYSEQYF.

CDR3 sequence reads: CASSSPGQGSKGAEAFF. The CDR3 DNA follows: TGTGCCAGCAGCTCGCCCGGACAGGGTTCCAAGGGCGCTGAAGCTTTCTTT. This sequence joins TRBV5-4 and TRBJ1-1; 8 bases map to TRBD1. With V trimmed by 3 bases and J by 6 bases, 16 bases remained unmatched. The V gene's germline CDR1 is SGHNT and CDR2 YYREEE (reference sequence). This CDR3 is built from 17 residues.

Concerning this clone itself: Other DNA sequences in this specimen translate into the identical CDR3. This chain uses TRBV6-1 with TRBJ1-2; D uncertain. The CDR3 runs 13 residues. Germline values: CDR1 MNHNS, CDR2 SASEGT. The CDR3 loop is CASVFRYGYGYTF. The CDR3 DNA reads TGTGCTAGCGTTTTCAGGTACGGCTATGGCTACACCTTC.